These 28 T cell receptor beta chains were all obtained from the same sample, sequenced in a study of T cells in Graves' hyperthyroidism and ophthalmopathy. Researchers took RNA transcripts and amplified the TCR beta CDR3 regions from them. HTBI primers were employed in a first-round RT-PCR of the TCR CDR3. TCRdb reanalysed the multiplex PCR reads using MiXCR and keeps one entry per CDR3 protein. Altogether a few hundred thousand distinct CDR3 sequences are present, about a sixth being singletons, with the ten largest covering 13% to 15%. The sequenced material came from blood. Source of these receptors: a woman aged 18-29 years with Graves' hyperthyroidism.

This clonotype was observed many times. V usage is TRBV7-6 and J usage is TRBJ1-1, with a weak D call TRBD1 (5 bases). The germline gives CDR1 SGHVS, CDR2 FNYEAQ. The CDR3 is 14 amino acids. V lost 3 bases and J 0 bases, leaving 8 bases between the germline ends. CDR3 residues: CASSFGAVNTEAFF. The CDR3 nucleotides are TGTGCCAGCAGCTTTGGGGCAGTGAACACTGAAGCTTTCTTT.

The chain couples TRBV2 to TRBJ1-5, with TRBD1 identical over 7 bases. The CDR3 contains 14 residues. The germline CDR1 and CDR2 sequences are SNHLY and FYNNEI. J lost 9 bases, V lost 4 bases, and 9 bases had no gene match. This chain's CDR3 is CASSARQGFPPQHF. DNA of the CDR3: TGTGCCAGCAGTGCTCGACAGGGATTCCCGCCCCAGCATTTT.

This clonotype was picked up many times. Germline is not matched at one junction end, which may reflect a read error. The chain employs TRBV12-3 or TRBV12-4 and TRBJ1-1; D is unresolved. This CDR3 region has 14 residues. CDR3 sequence reads: CASSPTGLVTGAFF. For the CDR3, the DNA is TGTGCCAGCAGCCCCACGGGTCTCGTAACTGGAGCTTTCTTT.

This clonotype was recorded many times. The rearrangement joins TRBV10-3 to TRBJ1-1; 7 bases are a match to TRBD1. This CDR3 region has 14 residues. Germline CDR1 ENHRY, CDR2 SYGVKD. The ends lost 2 bases at V and 1 base at J; junction bases unmatched: 1. The CDR3 bases are TGTGCCATCAGTGAGAGGACAGGGAACACTGAAGCTTTCTTT. Protein sequence: CAISERTGNTEAFF.

V gene TRBV6-5 combines with J gene TRBJ1-1, with 8 bases fitting TRBD1. J lost 4 bases, V lost 4 bases, and 8 bases had no gene match. The CDR3 consists of 15 residues. CDR1 is MNHEY, CDR2 SVGAGI, per germline. CDR3: CASSSAGGPFTEAFF. For the CDR3, the DNA is TGTGCCAGCAGTTCGGCAGGGGGCCCCTTCACTGAAGCTTTCTTT.

Details on this clonotype: A single base separates this from a much larger clone, so it may be a read error. The chain recombines TRBV28 with TRBJ2-3; 11 nucleotides agree with TRBD1. CDR1 is MDHEN and CDR2 is SYDVKM in the germline V gene. The junction had 13 bases not matched to a gene; V was cut back by 4 bases and J by 1 base. The CDR3 contains 19 residues. The CDR3 spells CASSSITGTGGGGTDTQYF. CDR3 in DNA: TGTGCCAGCAGTTCAATCACCGGGACAGGGGGGGGTGGCACAGATACGCAGTATTTT.

This clonotype was seen a few times. This may be a read error: a much more frequent sequence differs by one nucleotide. Since no conserved phenylalanine or tryptophan closes the CDR3, a read error is the likely cause. The chain has TRBV18 and TRBJ2-7; D might be TRBD2 (6 bases). The length of the CDR3 is 14 residues. Germline assignment: CDR1 KGHSH and CDR2 LQKENI. Trimming pared 5 bases from V and 5 bases from J, leaving 16 bases between. CDR3 in amino acids: CASSMEGYSDEQYL. The CDR3 nucleotides are TGTGCCAGCTCAATGGAGGGGTATTCCGACGAGCAGTACCTC.

This clonotype was detected many times. The genes are TRBV5-1 and TRBJ1-1; the D gene is possibly TRBD1 (5 bases). Per the germline V gene, CDR1 is SGHRS and CDR2 is YFSETQ. V lost 0 bases, J lost 4 bases, and 10 bases lay in between. The CDR3 has 14 amino acids. CDR3 bases: TGCGCCAGCAGCTTGGGGGCCGGGGGCACTGAAGCTTTCTTT. This codes for CASSLGAGGTEAFF.

This clonotype was seen ten or more times. The gene calls are TRBV7-2 and TRBJ1-1; D is unresolved. The V and J ends lost 7 bases and 1 base respectively, with 13 bases between them. CDR1 and CDR2 (germline): SGHTA, FQGNSA. The CDR3 has 14 amino acids. The CDR3 sequence: CASTPLPPNTEAFF. CDR3 DNA: TGTGCCAGCACCCCACTTCCTCCGAACACTGAAGCTTTCTTT.

The table lists this clonotype with many counts. This rearrangement joins TRBV29-1 to TRBJ2-5, with 10 positions matching TRBD2. With 2 bases clipped from V and 7 bases from J, the junction kept 4 bases outside the gene matches. This CDR3 has 13 amino acids. CDR1 and CDR2 (germline): SQVTM, ANQGSEA. This chain's CDR3 is CSVETSGARTQYF. Written as DNA, the CDR3 is TGCAGCGTTGAAACTAGCGGGGCGAGGACCCAGTACTTC.

This clonotype was counted at least ten times. The chain carries TRBV7-6 and TRBJ2-7; either TRBD1 or TRBD2 may fit D (5 bases each). The V and J ends lost 2 bases and 8 bases respectively, with 25 bases between them. The CDR3 length is 17 residues. CDR1 and CDR2 from the germline V gene are SGHVS and FNYEAQ. The CDR3 DNA reads as TGTGCCAGCAGCTTATCAGCCCACGGGACCCCGATTACGAAGCAGTACTTC. As protein: CASSLSAHGTPITKQYF.

There are many counts of this clonotype. This chain links TRBV7-2 with TRBJ1-2; 7 bases line up with TRBD1. The CDR3 consists of 12 residues. CDR1 and CDR2 from the germline V gene are SGHTA and FQGNSA. The ends lost 7 bases at V and 7 bases at J; junction bases unmatched: 6. CDR3: CASTEGAVGYTF. The CDR3 nucleotides are TGTGCCAGCACGGAGGGGGCGGTTGGCTACACCTTC. Combining the CDR3 with reference TRBV7-2 and TRBJ1-2 gives the whole variable domain GAGVSQSPSNKVTEKGKDVELRCDPISGHTALYWYRQSLGQGLEFLIYFQGNSAPDKSGLPSDRFSAERTGGSVSTLTIQRTQQEDSAVYLCASTEGAVGYTFGSGTRLTVV.

This clonotype has ten or more counts. The CDR3 region has the DNA TGTGCCAGCAGTTCGGTGTCCTTAGGCTACGAGCAGTACTTC. It translates to CASSSVSLGYEQYF. This chain joins TRBV27 and TRBJ2-7; D uncertain. CDR1 MNHEY and CDR2 SMNVEV come from the germline V gene (reference sequence). The CDR3 runs to 14 residues. V lost 4 bases to trimming and J lost 3 bases, with 13 bases between them.

This clonotype came up many times. The V and J genes are TRBV20-1 and TRBJ2-2, with 7 bases lining up with TRBD2. This CDR3 is 13 amino acids long. V trimming: 6 bases; J trimming: 2 bases; junction bases outside the gene matches: 3. Germline V CDR1 and CDR2: DFQATT, SNEGSKA (reference sequence). The CDR3 loop reads CSAWTSNTGELFF. The CDR3 DNA reads as TGCAGTGCCTGGACTAGTAACACCGGGGAGCTGTTTTTT.

The chain uses TRBV20-1 and TRBJ1-6, with D uncertain. The V end lost 0 bases, the J end lost 3 bases, and 9 bases lay between the germline ends. The germline CDR1 and CDR2 sequences are DFQATT and SNEGSKA (reference sequence). The CDR3 has 15 amino acids. The CDR3 DNA reads TGCAGTGCTAGAGAGTTATTGTACTATAATTCACCCCTCCACTTT. The encoded protein is CSARELLYYNSPLHF.

This clonotype was found many times. This rearrangement joins TRBV7-8 to TRBJ2-3, with 11 bases identical to TRBD2. This CDR3 contains 18 residues. V lost 1 base and J lost 4; bases outside the gene matches: 10. The germline CDR1 and CDR2 sequences are SGHVS and FQNEAQ. In DNA form, the CDR3 reads TGTGCCAGCAGCTTAGTGATAGCGGGAGGGCCGTTCTCAGATACGCAGTATTTT. Translation gives CASSLVIAGGPFSDTQYF.

In this sample, this clonotype turned up many times. CDR3 sequence reads: CASSLPGTKTEAFF. For the CDR3, the DNA is TGTGCCAGCAGCTTGCCCGGGACAAAGACTGAAGCTTTCTTT. V usage is TRBV5-5 and J usage is TRBJ1-1; D is possibly TRBD1 (6 bases). CDR3 length: 14 amino acids. Trimming took 1 base from V and 5 from J, leaving 12 bases between them. Germline assignment: CDR1 SGHKS and CDR2 YYEKEE (reference sequence).

This clonotype appeared many times. The V call is TRBV7-6, the J call TRBJ1-5; D gene unclear. The CDR3 is 13 residues long. The V and J ends lost 5 bases and 4 bases respectively, with 9 bases between them. Germline assignment: CDR1 SGHVS and CDR2 FNYEAQ. The CDR3 loop reads CASSPRANQPQHF. The CDR3 region has the DNA TGTGCCAGCAGCCCAAGGGCAAATCAGCCCCAGCATTTT. Variable domain in full (rest from reference TRBV7-6 and TRBJ1-5): GAGVSQSPRYKVTKRGQDVALRCDPISGHVSLYWYRQALGQGPEFLTYFNYEAQQDKSGLPNDRFSAERPEGSISTLTIQRTEQRDSAMYRCASSPRANQPQHFGDGTRLSIL.

This clonotype was seen repeatedly, ten times or more. The J gene is TRBJ2-5, the V gene TRBV29-1; TRBD1 might be the D (6 bases). Germline V gives CDR1 SQVTM, CDR2 ANQGSEA. The CDR3 loop spans 14 amino acids. V dropped 4 bases and J dropped 3 bases, with 15 bases sitting between them. CDR3 protein: CSVAVPRGKETQYF. The CDR3 DNA reads as TGCAGCGTTGCGGTCCCCAGGGGCAAAGAGACCCAGTACTTC.

The table lists this clonotype with many counts. V gene TRBV20-1 combines with J gene TRBJ2-3, with 12 bases lining up with TRBD2. The CDR3 is made up of 15 amino acids. Per the germline V gene, CDR1 is DFQATT and CDR2 is SNEGSKA (reference sequence). After removal of 0 bases from V and 13 bases from J, the junction contained 11 bases not matched to a gene. Here the CDR3 DNA reads TGCAGTGCTAGAGATCAGAGACTAGCGGGAGATTTGGAGTATTTT. Protein: CSARDQRLAGDLEYF.

In its sample, this clonotype was seen many times. The chain links TRBV20-1 to TRBJ2-1; no reliable D call. Germline V gene sequence: CDR1 DFQATT, CDR2 SNEGSKA (reference sequence). V lost 6 bases to trimming and J lost 6 bases, with 12 bases between them. CDR3 length: 12 amino acids. The DNA of the CDR3 is TGCAGTGCCCCCGGGTGGGGCAATGAGCAGTTCTTC. This sequence encodes CSAPGWGNEQFF.

This clonotype appeared many times. This chain connects TRBV28 to TRBJ1-2, with a tentative D call TRBD1 (6 bases). The CDR3 runs to 15 residues. Germline-derived CDR1 and CDR2 are MDHEN and SYDVKM. V dropped 2 bases and J dropped 5 bases, with 15 bases sitting between them. In DNA form, the CDR3 reads TGTGCCAGCAGTTTACCCGTGAGACAGGTATATGGCTACACCTTC. This codes for CASSLPVRQVYGYTF.

This clonotype has just a few counts. V usage is TRBV27 and J usage is TRBJ1-2; a weak D match, TRBD1 (6 bases). The CDR3 has 15 residues. Germline V gene sequence: CDR1 MNHEY, CDR2 SMNVEV (reference sequence). Trimming pared 4 bases from V and 7 bases from J, leaving 19 bases between. This chain's CDR3 is CASSSRGQGSGGYTF. The CDR3 nucleotides are TGTGCCAGCAGTTCCAGGGGCCAGGGGTCCGGTGGCTACACCTTC.

This chain links TRBV10-1 with TRBJ1-1; no clear D gene. V lost 8 bases to trimming and J lost 6 bases, with 13 bases between them. This CDR3 region has 12 residues. Per germline, CDR1 WNHNN and CDR2 SYGVQD (reference sequence). The CDR3 loop reads CASFGGGPEAFF. CDR3 in DNA: TGCGCCAGCTTCGGTGGCGGGCCTGAAGCTTTCTTT.

This clonotype was seen ten or more times. V usage is TRBV15 and J usage is TRBJ2-4; D is uncertain. The CDR3 loop spans 17 amino acids. Looked up from germline, CDR1 is LNHNV and CDR2 is YYDKDF (reference sequence). Between the trimmed V and J ends, which lost 0 bases and 0 bases, there was a span of 12 bases. The CDR3 region is CATSRDFGTVAKNIQYF. In DNA, the CDR3 is TGTGCCACCAGCAGAGATTTTGGCACAGTAGCCAAAAACATTCAGTACTTC.

This clonotype was detected many times. This chain connects TRBV10-3 to TRBJ1-5; D perhaps matches TRBD1 (5 bases). From germline, CDR1 is ENHRY and CDR2 SYGVKD. This CDR3 comprises 17 residues. Trimming pared 6 bases from V and 3 bases from J, leaving 21 bases between. The CDR3 DNA follows: TGTGCCATCAGCCTCGGGTCGGGACTCCAGTCCAATCAGCCCCAGCATTTT. Translated: CAISLGSGLQSNQPQHF.

This clonotype occurred many times. This sequence joins TRBV3-1 and TRBJ2-3, with D hard to call. The V gene lost 3 bases and the J gene lost 4 bases, with 17 bases spanning the gap. CDR3 length: 16 residues. Germline lookup yields CDR1 LGHDT and CDR2 YNNKEL (reference sequence). The CDR3 DNA is TGTGCCAGCAGCCAGGCACCATCTGGAAGGTCAGATACGCAGTATTTT. Translated: CASSQAPSGRSDTQYF.

The chain combines TRBV10-3 with TRBJ1-5; D is undetermined. Trimming stripped 2 bases from V and 0 bases from J, with 2 bases between. The CDR3 is made up of 13 amino acids. Germline loops: CDR1 ENHRY, CDR2 SYGVKD. The CDR3 coding sequence is TGTGCCATCAGTGAGGATAGCAATCAGCCCCAGCATTTT. It specifies CAISEDSNQPQHF.